The text below deals with one T cell receptor (beta chain). The sample originates from a study of blood T cell repertoires in COVID-19. Study-wide background: Sample material is recorded as cDNA or gDNA derived from T cells, B-cell-depleted T cells, or PBMCs.

TCRdb keeps only in-frame clones here, not all; method: immunoSEQ multiplex PCR. Of under 55,000 clones in the sample, 70% to 85% were seen once. The CDR3 runs 14 residues. The J segment lost 10 bases and the V segment lost 7 bases, leaving 8 bases of the junction unmatched. The receptor's source is a woman in her fifties or sixties with acute COVID-19. The material sequenced was PBMCs or T cells enriched from blood (not recorded which). The rearrangement joins TRBV23-1 to TRBJ1-6, with TRBD1 identical over 9 bases. TRBV23-1 counts as an open reading frame of uncertain function. In DNA, the CDR3 is TGCGCCAGCACCCAGGACAGGGGAGGATCACCCCTCCACTTT. Its translation is CASTQDRGGSPLHF.